This T cell receptor beta chain was sequenced for a study of identical twins. Study-wide results and limits: Twins showed weaker excess sharing in their beta out-of-frame sequences. Zero-insertion analyses might be partly confounded by invariant T cells like MAIT and iNKT.

A universal primer site was created by template switching, with the cDNA bearing unique molecular identifiers. MiXCR was run by TCRdb on the 5' RACE reads, yielding one entry per CDR3 protein. The repertoire includes about 530,000 distinct CDR3 sequences, roughly 15% of them detected once, and roughly 0.43% sits in the top ten. With respect to this clonotype: Its antigen is still unknown.

This CDR3 spans 13 amino acids. V was shortened by 6 bases and J by 7 bases, with 15 bases between the two germline ends. Germline CDR1 reads SQVTM; CDR2 reads ANQGSEA. This sample was also put to use in a study of yellow fever vaccine responses in identical twins.

The clonotype comes from a woman aged 18-29 years in good health. The chain links TRBV29-1 to TRBJ2-2, with a weak D call TRBD1 (5 bases). Sequenced material: CD4+ T cells sorted from blood. DNA for the CDR3: TGCAGCGTCGCCCGATTTAGGGGCGGGGAGCTGTTTTTT. This codes for CSVARFRGGELFF.